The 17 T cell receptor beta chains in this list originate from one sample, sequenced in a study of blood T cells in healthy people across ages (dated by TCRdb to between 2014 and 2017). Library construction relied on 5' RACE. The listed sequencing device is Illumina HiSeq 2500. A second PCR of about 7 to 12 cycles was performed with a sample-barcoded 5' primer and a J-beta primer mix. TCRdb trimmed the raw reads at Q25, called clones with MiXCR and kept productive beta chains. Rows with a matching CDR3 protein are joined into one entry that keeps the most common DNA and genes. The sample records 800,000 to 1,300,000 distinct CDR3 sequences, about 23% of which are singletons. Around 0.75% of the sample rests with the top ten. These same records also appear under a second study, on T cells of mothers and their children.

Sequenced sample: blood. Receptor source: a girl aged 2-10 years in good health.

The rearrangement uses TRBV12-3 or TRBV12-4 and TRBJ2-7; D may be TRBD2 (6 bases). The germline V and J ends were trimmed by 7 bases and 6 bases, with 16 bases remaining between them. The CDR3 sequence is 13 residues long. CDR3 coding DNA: TGTGCCAGCAATGCCCGGCGGGGAGTCGAGCAGTACTTC. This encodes CASNARRGVEQYF.

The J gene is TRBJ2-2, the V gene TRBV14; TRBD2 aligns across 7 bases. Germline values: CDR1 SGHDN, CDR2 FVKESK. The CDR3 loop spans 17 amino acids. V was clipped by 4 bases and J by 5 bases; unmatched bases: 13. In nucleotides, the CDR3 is TGTGCCAGCAGCCCCATCTCCCTGCGGGGGATAACCGGGGAGCTGTTTTTT. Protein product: CASSPISLRGITGELFF.

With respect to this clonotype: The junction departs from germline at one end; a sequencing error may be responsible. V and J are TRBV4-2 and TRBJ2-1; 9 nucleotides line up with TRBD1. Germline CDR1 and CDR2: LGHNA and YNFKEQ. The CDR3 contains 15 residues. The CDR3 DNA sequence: TGTGCCAGCAGCCTATCCGGGACAGGGTCCAATGAGCAGGTCTTC. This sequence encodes CASSLSGTGSNEQVF.

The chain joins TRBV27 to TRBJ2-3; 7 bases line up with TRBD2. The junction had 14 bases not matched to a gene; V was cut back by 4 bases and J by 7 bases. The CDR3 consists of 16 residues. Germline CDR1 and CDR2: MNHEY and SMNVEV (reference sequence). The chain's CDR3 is CASSSQRGLSLYTQYF. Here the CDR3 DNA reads TGTGCCAGCAGTTCTCAGCGGGGCCTATCCCTTTATACGCAGTATTTT.

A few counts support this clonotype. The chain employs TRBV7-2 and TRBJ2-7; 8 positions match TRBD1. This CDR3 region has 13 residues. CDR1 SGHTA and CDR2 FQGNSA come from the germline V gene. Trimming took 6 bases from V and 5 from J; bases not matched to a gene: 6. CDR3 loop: CASRATGGNEQYF. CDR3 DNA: TGTGCCAGCAGGGCCACAGGGGGGAACGAGCAGTACTTC. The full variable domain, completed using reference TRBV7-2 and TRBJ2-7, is GAGVSQSPSNKVTEKGKDVELRCDPISGHTALYWYRQSLGQGLEFLIYFQGNSAPDKSGLPSDRFSAERTGGSVSTLTIQRTQQEDSAVYLCASRATGGNEQYFGPGTRLTVT.

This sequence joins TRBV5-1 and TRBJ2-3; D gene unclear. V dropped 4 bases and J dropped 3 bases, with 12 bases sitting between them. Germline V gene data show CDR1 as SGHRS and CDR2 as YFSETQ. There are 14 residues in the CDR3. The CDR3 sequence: CASSPAYRTDTQYF. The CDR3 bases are TGCGCCAGCAGCCCAGCGTATAGGACAGATACGCAGTATTTT.

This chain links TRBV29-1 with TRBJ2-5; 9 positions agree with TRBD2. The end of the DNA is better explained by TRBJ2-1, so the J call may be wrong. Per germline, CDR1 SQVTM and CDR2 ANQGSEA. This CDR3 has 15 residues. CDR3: CSVEVWRGGVNEQFF. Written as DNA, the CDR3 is TGCAGCGTTGAAGTGTGGCGGGGGGGCGTCAATGAGCAGTTCTTC.

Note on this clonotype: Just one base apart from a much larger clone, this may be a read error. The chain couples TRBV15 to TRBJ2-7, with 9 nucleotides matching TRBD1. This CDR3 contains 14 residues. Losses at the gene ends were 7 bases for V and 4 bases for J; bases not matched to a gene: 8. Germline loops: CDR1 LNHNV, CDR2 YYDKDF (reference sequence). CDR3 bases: TGTGCCACCATCTTCGGGACAGGGAAATACGAGCAGTACTTC. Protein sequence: CATIFGTGKYEQYF. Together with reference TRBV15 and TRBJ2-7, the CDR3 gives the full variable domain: DAMVIQNPRYQVTQFGKPVTLSCSQTLNHNVMYWYQQKSSQAPKLLFHYYDKDFNNEADTPDNFQSRRPNTSFCFLDIRSPGLGDTAMYLCATIFGTGKYEQYFGPGTRLTVT.

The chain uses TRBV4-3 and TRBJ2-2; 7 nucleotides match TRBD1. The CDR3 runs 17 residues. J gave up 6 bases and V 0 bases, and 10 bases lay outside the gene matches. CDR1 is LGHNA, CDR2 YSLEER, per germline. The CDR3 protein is CASSQDIVGTAAGELFF. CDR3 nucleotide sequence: TGCGCCAGCAGCCAAGATATCGTGGGGACAGCGGCCGGGGAGCTGTTTTTT.

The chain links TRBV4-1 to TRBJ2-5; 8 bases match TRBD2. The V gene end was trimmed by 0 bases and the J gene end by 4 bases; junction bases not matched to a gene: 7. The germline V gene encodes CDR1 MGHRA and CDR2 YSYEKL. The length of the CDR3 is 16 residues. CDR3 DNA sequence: TGCGCCAGCAGCCAAGATATCGGAGCGGGAGTAGAGACCCAGTACTTC. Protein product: CASSQDIGAGVETQYF.

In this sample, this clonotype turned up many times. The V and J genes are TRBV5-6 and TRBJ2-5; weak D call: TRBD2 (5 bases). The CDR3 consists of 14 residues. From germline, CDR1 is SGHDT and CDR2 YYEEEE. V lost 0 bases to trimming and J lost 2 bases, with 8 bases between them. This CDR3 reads CASSLVREQETQYF. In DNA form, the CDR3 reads TGTGCCAGCAGCTTGGTAAGGGAGCAAGAGACCCAGTACTTC.

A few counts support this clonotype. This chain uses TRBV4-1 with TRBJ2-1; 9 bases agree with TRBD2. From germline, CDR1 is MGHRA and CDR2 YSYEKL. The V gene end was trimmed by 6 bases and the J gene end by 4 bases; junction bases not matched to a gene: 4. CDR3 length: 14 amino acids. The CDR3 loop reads CASREREEYNEQFF. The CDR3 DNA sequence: TGCGCCAGCAGGGAGCGGGAGGAATACAATGAGCAGTTCTTC.

As DNA, the CDR3 is TGTGCCAGCAGCCACATTATCTTGACCAGGGACAGGGGACAAGAGACCCAGTACTTC. Its protein is CASSHIILTRDRGQETQYF. This chain uses TRBV7-9 with TRBJ2-5, with 10 bases identical to TRBD1. The CDR3 contains 19 residues. Germline loops: CDR1 SEHNR, CDR2 FQNEAQ (reference sequence). The V and J ends lost 5 bases and 2 bases, in that order; junction bases with no gene match: 17. The full variable domain, in which reference TRBV7-9 and TRBJ2-5 provide the parts outside the CDR3, is DTGVSQNPRHKITKRGQNVTFRCDPISEHNRLYWYRQTLGQGPEFLTYFQNEAQLEKSRLLSDRFSAERPKGSFSTLEIQRTEQGDSAMYLCASSHIILTRDRGQETQYFGPGTRLLVL.

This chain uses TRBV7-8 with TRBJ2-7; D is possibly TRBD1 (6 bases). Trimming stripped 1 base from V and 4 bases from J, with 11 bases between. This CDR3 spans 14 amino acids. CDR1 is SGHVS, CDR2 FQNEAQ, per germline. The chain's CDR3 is CASSLVQGWYEQYF. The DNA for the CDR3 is TGTGCCAGCAGCTTAGTGCAGGGGTGGTACGAGCAGTACTTC.

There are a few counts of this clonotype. Here the CDR3 reads CSARHSNTEAFF. The CDR3 coding sequence is TGCAGTGCTAGACATTCGAACACTGAAGCTTTCTTT. The V call is TRBV20-1, the J call TRBJ1-1; unclear D gene. V shed 2 bases and J shed 1 base, with 5 bases lying between them. The CDR3 has 12 amino acids. Germline V CDR1 and CDR2: DFQATT, SNEGSKA (reference sequence).

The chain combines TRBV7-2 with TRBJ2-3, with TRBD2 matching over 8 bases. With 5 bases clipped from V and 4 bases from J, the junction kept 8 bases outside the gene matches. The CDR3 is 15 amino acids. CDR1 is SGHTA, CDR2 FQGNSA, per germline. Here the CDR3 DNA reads TGTGCCAGCAGCCCGACTAGCGTGGGGGCAGATACGCAGTATTTT. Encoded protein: CASSPTSVGADTQYF.

CDR3 sequence reads: CASSRGQLPYEQYF. The CDR3 bases are TGTGCCAGCAGCCGTGGACAGCTCCCCTACGAGCAGTACTTC. This chain links TRBV7-9 with TRBJ2-7; possibly TRBD1 for D (6 bases). Trimming took off 5 bases at V and 2 bases at J, with 13 bases between the two ends. CDR1 SEHNR and CDR2 FQNEAQ come from the germline V gene (reference sequence). The CDR3 covers 14 residues.